The present T cell receptor (gamma chain) was sequenced within a study of γδ T cells in repeated Plasmodium falciparum infection. The CDR3 covers 14 residues. From germline, CDR1 is GITISATS and CDR2 ISYDGTV (reference sequence). TCRdb reapplied CATT to the multiplex PCR reads. The sample gives tens of thousands of gamma-chain clones, 3% of which show up once; around a third is in the top ten. Flow sorting of PBMC yielded separate Vgamma9/Vdelta2+ and Vdelta2-negative gammadelta T cell populations for bulk repertoire analysis. Comment on this clone: A read error likely explains this, since a far larger clone differs by one base. Other DNA sequences in the sample encode the same CDR3.

V gene TRGV9 combines with J gene TRGJ1 or TRGJ2. Sequencing was carried out using gamma-delta T cells from blood. The sequence derives from a pool of human donors (malaria-infected and uninfected, not separated). DNA for the CDR3: TGTGCCTTGTGGGAGGCGCAGTGTTATTATAAGAAGCTCTTT. Translated, it gives CALWEAQCYYKKLF.